This T cell receptor (beta chain) stems from a study of blood T cells in healthy people across ages (dated by TCRdb to the mid-2010s). Background for the entire study: In model experiments, template switching captured roughly one uniquely barcoded TCR beta cDNA molecule for every two T cells. Age-related changes in TCR beta repertoire diversity were measured in the study by deep sequencing normalized with unique cDNA molecular identifiers. The donors were divided into four age groups: young (average around 16 years), middle-aged (about 41), aged (62) and long-lived (roughly 82). The study analyzed two additional independent replicas of 1 million unique cDNA reads from the same blood draw for two donors, one aged 18 to 29 and one aged 80 or older. The full study reports these points: Compared with the aged group, the long-lived group had more naive CD4+ T cells, fewer expanded clones and increased TCR diversity, a pattern suggesting age selection. Bulk unsorted PBMC profiling prevented conclusive comparison of naive and antigen-experienced compartments. Estimates of total diversity based on one million sequenced T cells were considered lower bounds and underestimates. There was a strong correlation between observed TCR beta diversity and the percentage of naive T cells measured by flow cytometry. As age increased, observed TCR beta diversity per million T cells dropped in a roughly linear way, and a significant reduction was already evident by age roughly 36. The CMV infection status of donors was not known, potentially confounding age-related changes in expanded clonotypes.

Systemically healthy Caucasian individuals from Russia, 35 to 40 in total and aged about 6 to 100 years, were included as donors. Each donor gave about 9.7 milliliters of peripheral blood, drawn into EDTA-treated Vacutainer tubes. Ficoll-Paque density-gradient centrifugation was used to isolate PBMCs, with at least 6 million per sample. Total RNA, at least 6 micrograms per sample, was extracted from PBMCs with Trizol reagent. For every donor, flow cytometry on a PBMC aliquot measured the percentage of naive CD45RAhigh/CD27high T cells. V has 7 bases trimmed and J has 14 bases trimmed; junction bases matching no gene number 8. Reading the germline V gene gives CDR1 SQVTM and CDR2 ANQGSEA. Its CDR3 holds 11 amino acids, cysteine through phenylalanine. The read is trimmed to its CDR3 DNA, 33 bases read in frame from base 1. This clonotype was recorded a few times. This receptor's antigen is unknown. No base-level quality is on record; no much larger clone is a single base apart.

Library preparation employed 5' RACE. Instrument used: Illumina HiSeq 2500. A second PCR of about 6 to 12 cycles was run with a J-beta primer mix and a sample-barcoded 5' primer. Each TCR beta cDNA molecule received a unique molecular identifier from a template-switch 5' adaptor carrying 12 random nucleotides. Each sample yielded at least 2.5 million CDR3-containing paired-end reads. First-strand cDNA synthesis was performed from all RNA using the Mint cDNA synthesis kit, with priming by a TRBC-specific oligonucleotide. After uracil-DNA glycosylase treatment, a first 18-cycle PCR used universal primers M1SS and BC2_uni_R on all cDNA. As for the authors' bioinformatics: For normalization, 1 million high-quality reads, each with a distinct molecular identifier, were randomly selected from each sample. Instead of being binned into consensus sequences, reads with shared molecular identifiers were discarded. MiTCR, with a Q25 quality threshold and the strictest error-elimination algorithm, was used for CDR3 identification, clonotype clustering and error correction. A nonparametric unseen species model with Euler transformation was used to estimate a lower bound on total TCR beta diversity. TCRdb applied fastp at Q25 and MiXCR to the public reads, then kept only in-frame beta chains. Each CDR3 protein appears once, grouped with its most common genes and DNA. The V and J calls were not made by the authors but by TCRdb's processing. The table for this sample lists over a million distinct CDR3 sequences; less than 25% of them were counted only once. The biggest ten clones account for around 0.75% of the sample.

This same sample was also part of a study on T cells of mothers and their children. The second study, in turn, reports: Nine systemically healthy Caucasian individuals, comprising three mothers and their six children, were included as donors. cDNA synthesis consumed the entire amount of extracted RNA, loaded at around 1.5 ug RNA in each 15 ul reaction. In the second PCR, the M1S primer added sample barcodes and 2-4 random nucleotides. Each mother yielded over 9.5 million TCR beta CDR3 reads and each child some 3 million reads. Thymic selection shapes the output of TCR recombination in a similar way in related and unrelated pairs, and inherited differences have a minor effect. Related mother-child pairs always showed normalized repertoire overlap that was slightly higher than in unrelated mother-child pairs, though the difference was never significant. No persistent microchimeric T cell clones were found, with a detection sensitivity of 75 to 100 clones per million clonotypes. To look for features that set related mother-child pairs apart from unrelated individuals, the researchers ran deep NGS to compare the TCR beta repertoires of mothers and children. The mean age was roughly 44 +/- 4 years for the mothers and around 11 +/- 4 years for the children. After adapter ligation with NEBNext reagents, the libraries were sequenced on Illumina HiSeq 2000 with 100+100 nt paired-end reads. Mother and child libraries were prepared a month apart and sequenced in separate runs to prevent cross-contamination. Between roughly 450,000 and 2,000,000 distinct TCR beta clonotypes were identified per donor. Naive TCR beta clonotypes were estimated from low-frequency clonotypes matched to each donor's FACS-determined naive share, without sorting.

Here the chain combines TRBV29-1 and TRBJ2-5, and TRBD2 matches 12 of the central bases. This TCR was recovered from a girl aged 2-10 years in good health. The sequenced sample was blood. The CDR3 loop reads CSGRLAGVLYF. At the DNA level, the sequence is TGCAGCGGAAGACTAGCGGGAGTCCTTTACTTC.